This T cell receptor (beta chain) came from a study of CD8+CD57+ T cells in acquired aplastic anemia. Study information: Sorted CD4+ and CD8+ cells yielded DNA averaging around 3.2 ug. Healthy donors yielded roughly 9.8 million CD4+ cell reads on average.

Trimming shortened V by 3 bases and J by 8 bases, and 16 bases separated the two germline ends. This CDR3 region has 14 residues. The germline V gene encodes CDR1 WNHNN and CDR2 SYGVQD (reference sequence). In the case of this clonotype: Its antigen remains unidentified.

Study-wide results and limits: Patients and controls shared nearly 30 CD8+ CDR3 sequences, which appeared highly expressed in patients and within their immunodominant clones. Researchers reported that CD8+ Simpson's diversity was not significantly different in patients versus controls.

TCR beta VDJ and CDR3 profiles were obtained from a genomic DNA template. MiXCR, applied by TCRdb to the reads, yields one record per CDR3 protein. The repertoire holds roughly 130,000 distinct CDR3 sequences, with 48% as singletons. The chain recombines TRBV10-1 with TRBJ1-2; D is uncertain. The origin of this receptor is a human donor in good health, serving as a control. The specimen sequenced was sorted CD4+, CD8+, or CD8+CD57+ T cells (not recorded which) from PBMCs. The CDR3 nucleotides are TGCGCCAGCAGTGACACTGGCCACCTGGAGGGCTACACCTTC. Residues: CASSDTGHLEGYTF.